These 22 T cell receptor beta chains originate from one sample sequenced in a study of pediatric ulcerative colitis (dated by TCRdb to between 2019 and 2020). To prepare the library, the immunoSEQ multiplex PCR assay was applied. The source is immuneACCESS, and TCRdb retained only in-frame sequences with V and J called. Part of the clones is not carried over; for the studies checked, unresolved V genes explain less than half of this, and the remainder is unexplained. Counted in this sample were about 64,000 clones; 77% of them appeared once. The top ten clones comprise 5.2% of the sample. Sequenced: blood. All receptors derive from a boy aged 5-17 years with moderate ulcerative colitis.

The V gene is TRBV11-2, the J gene TRBJ2-7; D is possibly TRBD2 (6 bases). CDR1 is SGHAT and CDR2 is FQNNGV in the germline V gene. The CDR3 runs to 17 residues. Trimming left V 3 bases short and J 0 bases short, with 18 bases between. The CDR3 region is CASSFLVSRGVSYEQYF. The CDR3 coding sequence is TGTGCCAGCAGCTTCCTTGTCTCTCGCGGGGTCTCCTACGAGCAGTACTTC.

The chain links TRBV7-9 to TRBJ1-5; D not resolved. V gave up 5 bases and J gave up 0 bases, with 14 bases separating them. This CDR3 has 16 residues. CDR1 is SEHNR, CDR2 FQNEAQ, per germline (reference sequence). This CDR3 is CASSHMGSNSNQPQHF. CDR3 coding DNA: TGTGCCAGCAGCCACATGGGCAGCAATAGCAATCAGCCCCAGCATTTT.

The chain joins TRBV2 to TRBJ2-7; maybe TRBD1 (6 bases). Per the germline V gene, CDR1 is SNHLY and CDR2 is FYNNEI. The CDR3 contains 14 residues. The germline V and J ends were trimmed by 5 bases and 3 bases, with 14 bases remaining between them. CDR3 nucleotide sequence: TGTGCCAGCAGTCTCCGGGACACACACTACGAGCAGTACTTC. Protein sequence: CASSLRDTHYEQYF.

This chain uses TRBV25-1 with TRBJ1-2, with 8 positions matching TRBD1. The CDR3 runs to 14 residues. V was pared by 3 bases and J by 3 bases, with 3 bases of the junction left unmatched. Germline CDR1 reads MGHDK; CDR2 reads SYGVNS. The CDR3 here is CASSDGQGDYGYTF. The CDR3 nucleotides are TGTGCCAGCAGTGACGGACAGGGTGACTATGGCTACACCTTC.

This chain connects TRBV7-2 to TRBJ2-1, with D unclear. Germline-derived CDR1 and CDR2 are SGHTA and FQGNSA. CDR3 size: 11 residues. Trimming stripped 3 bases from V and 9 bases from J, with 6 bases between. CDR3 bases: TGTGCCAGCAGCTTTGGAACTGAGCAGTTCTTC. Encoded protein: CASSFGTEQFF.

The rearrangement joins TRBV5-4 to TRBJ1-5, with a possible D match to TRBD1 (5 bases). CDR3 length equals 16 residues. Germline V gene sequence: CDR1 SGHNT, CDR2 YYREEE (reference sequence). V was shortened by 0 bases and J by 1 base, with 11 bases between the two germline ends. CDR3 nucleotides: TGTGCCAGCAGCTTGGCGGGGGGTGGGAGCAATCAGCCCCAGCATTTT. This codes for CASSLAGGGSNQPQHF.

This clone came up a few times. V and J are TRBV19 and TRBJ2-7, with 9 nucleotides matching TRBD1. Trimming took 6 bases from V and 4 from J; bases not matched to a gene: 7. Germline values: CDR1 LNHDA, CDR2 SQIVND (reference sequence). The CDR3 covers 14 residues. The CDR3 DNA follows: TGTGCCAGTAGCGGGACAGGGACTGGGTACGAGCAGTACTTC. The encoded protein is CASSGTGTGYEQYF.

The chain joins TRBV5-1 to TRBJ2-5; TRBD1 agrees at 7 bases. CDR1 is SGHRS, CDR2 YFSETQ, per germline. This CDR3 comprises 15 residues. Germline trimming cut 0 bases from V and 6 bases from J; bases unmatched to any gene: 8. The CDR3: CASSLVTGAPKTQYF. The CDR3 DNA is TGCGCCAGCAGCTTGGTAACAGGGGCCCCAAAGACCCAGTACTTC.

The rearrangement links TRBV5-1 to TRBJ1-1, with D perhaps TRBD1 (6 bases). The germline CDR1 and CDR2 sequences are SGHRS and YFSETQ. V was pared by 0 bases and J by 4 bases, with 13 bases between. The length of the CDR3 is 15 residues. CDR3 in amino acids: CASSLVLRGGTEAFF. For the CDR3, the DNA is TGCGCCAGCAGCTTGGTGTTGAGAGGGGGCACTGAAGCTTTCTTT.

The chain uses TRBV6-5 and TRBJ2-7; TRBD1 matches 8 bases. The CDR3 extends over 15 amino acids. Looked up from germline, CDR1 is MNHEY and CDR2 is SVGAGI. J gave up 7 bases and V 2 bases, and 10 bases lay outside the gene matches. In DNA, the CDR3 is TGTGCCAGCAGTTACCTCCCGGGACAGGAAGGGGAGCAGTACTTC. Protein: CASSYLPGQEGEQYF.

V is TRBV30 and J is TRBJ1-3; D remains unclear. The V and J ends lost 0 bases and 2 bases respectively, with 8 bases between them. CDR1 and CDR2 (germline): GTSNPN, SVGIG (reference sequence). The CDR3 extends over 14 amino acids. The CDR3 DNA is TGTGCCTGGAGTGTGCACTCGGCTGGAAACACCATATATTTT. It yields the protein CAWSVHSAGNTIYF.

The rearrangement uses TRBV2 and TRBJ1-4; D not certain. Germline V gene sequence: CDR1 SNHLY, CDR2 FYNNEI. V was cut by 5 bases and J by 5 bases, with 12 bases left in between. The CDR3 consists of 14 residues. DNA of the CDR3: TGTGCCAGCAGTAAGGCCTTAACGAATGAAAAACTGTTTTTT. Amino acid sequence: CASSKALTNEKLFF. The whole variable domain, filled in from reference TRBV2 and TRBJ1-4, reads EPEVTQTPSHQVTQMGQEVILRCVPISNHLYFYWYRQILGQKVEFLVSFYNNEISEKSEIFDDQFSVERPDGSNFTLKIRSTKLEDSAMYFCASSKALTNEKLFFGSGTQLSVL.

The genes are TRBV7-9 and TRBJ2-2; D possibly corresponds to TRBD1 (5 bases). CDR3 length: 15 amino acids. V was shortened by 5 bases and J by 0 bases, with 10 bases between the two germline ends. The germline gives CDR1 SEHNR, CDR2 FQNEAQ (reference sequence). CDR3 residues: CASSRRQTNTGELFF. The CDR3 DNA reads TGTGCCAGCAGCCGTCGACAGACGAACACCGGGGAGCTGTTTTTT.

The chain recombines TRBV6-6 with TRBJ1-1; D may be TRBD1 (6 bases). Germline values: CDR1 MNHNY, CDR2 SVGAGI (reference sequence). The CDR3 is 11 amino acids. Trimming took off 5 bases at V and 10 bases at J, with 11 bases between the two ends. This CDR3 reads CASSLGGVAFF. For the CDR3, the DNA is TGTGCCAGCAGTCTAGGGGGGGTAGCTTTCTTT.

J is TRBJ1-5 and V is TRBV27; 10 nucleotides match TRBD1. The CDR3 contains 18 residues. The germline V gene encodes CDR1 MNHEY and CDR2 SMNVEV (reference sequence). After removal of 3 bases from V and 0 bases from J, the junction contained 8 bases not matched to a gene. Here the CDR3 reads CASSLSGTGVYSNQPQHF. CDR3 in DNA: TGTGCCAGCAGTTTGTCCGGGACAGGGGTATATAGCAATCAGCCCCAGCATTTT.

The rearrangement uses TRBV19 and TRBJ1-3; no definite D call. The CDR3 loop spans 15 amino acids. CDR1 LNHDA and CDR2 SQIVND come from the germline V gene (reference sequence). Deletions cut 1 base from V and 0 bases from J, with 7 bases between. In DNA, the CDR3 is TGTGCCAGTAGTATAGGCTGGAGCTCTGGAAACACCATATATTTT. This sequence encodes CASSIGWSSGNTIYF.

This chain connects TRBV7-2 to TRBJ2-7; 12 bases align to TRBD2. V gave up 4 bases and J gave up 3 bases; unmatched junction bases: 4. CDR1 and CDR2 (germline): SGHTA, FQGNSA. This CDR3 comprises 15 residues. In nucleotides, the CDR3 is TGTGCCAGCAGCTGGAGGACTAGCGGGAACTACGAGCAGTACTTC. It codes for CASSWRTSGNYEQYF.

The V and J genes are TRBV6-5 and TRBJ1-5; maybe TRBD1 (5 bases). CDR3 size: 14 residues. Trimming took off 2 bases at V and 7 bases at J, with 12 bases between the two ends. Germline-derived CDR1 and CDR2 are MNHEY and SVGAGI. The CDR3: CASSYNRGGQPQHF. The CDR3 nucleotides read TGTGCCAGCAGTTACAACCGGGGGGGACAGCCCCAGCATTTT.

The gene calls are TRBV27 and TRBJ1-5, with D possibly matching TRBD1 (5 bases). This CDR3 region has 14 residues. The germline V gene has CDR1 MNHEY and CDR2 SMNVEV (reference sequence). Trimming took off 2 bases at V and 6 bases at J, with 11 bases between the two ends. Here the CDR3 DNA reads TGTGCCAGCAGTTTACCGGGGGAGGGTCAGCCCCAGCATTTT. Translated: CASSLPGEGQPQHF.

The J gene is TRBJ2-3, the V gene TRBV19; 15 bases agree with TRBD2. CDR1 and CDR2 (germline): LNHDA, SQIVND (reference sequence). The junction had 11 bases not matched to a gene; V was cut back by 3 bases and J by 7 bases. The CDR3 loop spans 18 amino acids. The CDR3 region has the DNA TGTGCCAGTAGTATTATGGGACTAGCGGGAGGTGAGACGTATACGCAGTATTTT. Protein product: CASSIMGLAGGETYTQYF.

This clone came up once. The rearrangement uses TRBV5-4 and TRBJ1-4; maybe TRBD1 (5 bases). CDR3 size: 17 residues. Trimming took off 4 bases at V and 8 bases at J, with 24 bases between the two ends. Per germline, CDR1 SGHNT and CDR2 YYREEE (reference sequence). The CDR3 region has the DNA TGTGCCAGCAGCACGGATTTGAAAAGGGGCAGGAAGGAAAAACTGTTTTTT. This translates into CASSTDLKRGRKEKLFF.

The V gene is TRBV7-9, the J gene TRBJ2-7, with a possible D match to TRBD1 (6 bases). The V gene's germline CDR1 is SEHNR and CDR2 FQNEAQ (reference sequence). The V end was cut by 1 base, the J end by 2 bases, with 9 bases between. The CDR3 runs to 14 residues. The CDR3 DNA reads as TGTGCCAGCAGCTTAGGACAGGACACCTACGAGCAGTACTTC. It yields the protein CASSLGQDTYEQYF.